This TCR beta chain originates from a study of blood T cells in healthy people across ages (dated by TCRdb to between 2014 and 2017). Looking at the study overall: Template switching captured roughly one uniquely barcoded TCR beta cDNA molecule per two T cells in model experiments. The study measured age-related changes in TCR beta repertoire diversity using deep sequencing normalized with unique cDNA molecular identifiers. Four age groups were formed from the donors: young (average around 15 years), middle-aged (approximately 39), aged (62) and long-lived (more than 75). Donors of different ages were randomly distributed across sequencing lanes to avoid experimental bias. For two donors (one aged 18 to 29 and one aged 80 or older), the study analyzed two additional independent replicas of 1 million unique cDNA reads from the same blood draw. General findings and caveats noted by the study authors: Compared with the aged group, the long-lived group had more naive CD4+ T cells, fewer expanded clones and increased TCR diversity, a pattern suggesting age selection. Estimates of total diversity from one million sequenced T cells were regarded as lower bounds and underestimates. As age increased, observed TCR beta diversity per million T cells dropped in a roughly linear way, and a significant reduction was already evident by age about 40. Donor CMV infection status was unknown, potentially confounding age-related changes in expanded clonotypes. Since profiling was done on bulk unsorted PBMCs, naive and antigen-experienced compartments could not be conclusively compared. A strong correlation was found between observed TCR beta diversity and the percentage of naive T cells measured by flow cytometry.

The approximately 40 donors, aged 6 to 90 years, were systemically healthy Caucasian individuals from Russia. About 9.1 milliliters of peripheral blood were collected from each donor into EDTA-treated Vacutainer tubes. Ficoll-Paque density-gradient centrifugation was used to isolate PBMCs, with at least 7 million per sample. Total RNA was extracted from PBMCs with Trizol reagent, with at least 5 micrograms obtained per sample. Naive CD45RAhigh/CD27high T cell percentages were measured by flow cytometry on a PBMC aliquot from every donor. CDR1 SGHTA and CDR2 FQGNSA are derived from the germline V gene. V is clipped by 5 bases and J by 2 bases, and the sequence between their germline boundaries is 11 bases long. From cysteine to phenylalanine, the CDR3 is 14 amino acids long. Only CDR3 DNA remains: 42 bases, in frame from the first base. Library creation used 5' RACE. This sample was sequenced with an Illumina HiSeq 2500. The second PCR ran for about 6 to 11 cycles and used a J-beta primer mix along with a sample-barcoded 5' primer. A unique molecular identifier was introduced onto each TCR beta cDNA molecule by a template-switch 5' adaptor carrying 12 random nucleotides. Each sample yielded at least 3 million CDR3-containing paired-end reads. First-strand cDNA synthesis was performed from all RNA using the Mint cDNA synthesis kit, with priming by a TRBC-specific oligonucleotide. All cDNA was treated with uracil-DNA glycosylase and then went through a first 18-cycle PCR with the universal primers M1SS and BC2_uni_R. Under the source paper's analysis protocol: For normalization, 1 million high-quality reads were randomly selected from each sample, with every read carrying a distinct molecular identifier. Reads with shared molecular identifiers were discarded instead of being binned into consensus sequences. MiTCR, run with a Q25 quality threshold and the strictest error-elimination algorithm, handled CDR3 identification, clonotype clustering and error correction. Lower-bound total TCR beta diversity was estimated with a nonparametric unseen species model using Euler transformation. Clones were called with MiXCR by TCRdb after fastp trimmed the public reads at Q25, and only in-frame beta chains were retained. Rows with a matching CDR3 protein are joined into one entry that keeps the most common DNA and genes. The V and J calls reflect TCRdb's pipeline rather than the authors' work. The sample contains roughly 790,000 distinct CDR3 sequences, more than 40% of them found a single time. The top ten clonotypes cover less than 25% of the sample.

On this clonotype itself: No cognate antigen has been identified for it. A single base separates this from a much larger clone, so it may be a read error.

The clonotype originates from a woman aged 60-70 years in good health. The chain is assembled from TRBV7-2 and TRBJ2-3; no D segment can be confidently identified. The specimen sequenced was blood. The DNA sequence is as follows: TGTGCCAGCAGCGCAGAGACCTTCACAGATACGCAGTATTTT. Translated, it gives CASSAETFTDTQYF.